This entry describes one T cell receptor (beta chain). Its antigen is undetermined. This specimen belongs to a study of beta chain features in type 1 diabetes. General study points: A PCR bias possibly favoring shorter templates would apply equally to patients and controls.

The V and J ends lost 6 bases and 2 bases, in that order; junction bases with no gene match: 8. The CDR3 spans 14 residues. Germline values: CDR1 SQVTM, CDR2 ANQGSEA. Isolated RNA was reverse transcribed in full, so expressed TCRB transcripts were sequenced. Generated by immunoSEQ multiplex PCR, the TCRdb table keeps only in-frame clones and is missing some. The sample includes about 260,000 clones, about 71% of them seen just once. The V call is TRBV29-1, the J call TRBJ2-7; TRBD1 matches 9 bases. Sequencing was performed on naive CD4+ T cells from blood. This clonotype was sampled from a man between 25 and 39 years old in good health. CDR3 residues: CSVDSGTGPYEQYF. CDR3 nucleotides: TGCAGCGTGGACTCTGGGACAGGGCCCTACGAGCAGTACTTC.